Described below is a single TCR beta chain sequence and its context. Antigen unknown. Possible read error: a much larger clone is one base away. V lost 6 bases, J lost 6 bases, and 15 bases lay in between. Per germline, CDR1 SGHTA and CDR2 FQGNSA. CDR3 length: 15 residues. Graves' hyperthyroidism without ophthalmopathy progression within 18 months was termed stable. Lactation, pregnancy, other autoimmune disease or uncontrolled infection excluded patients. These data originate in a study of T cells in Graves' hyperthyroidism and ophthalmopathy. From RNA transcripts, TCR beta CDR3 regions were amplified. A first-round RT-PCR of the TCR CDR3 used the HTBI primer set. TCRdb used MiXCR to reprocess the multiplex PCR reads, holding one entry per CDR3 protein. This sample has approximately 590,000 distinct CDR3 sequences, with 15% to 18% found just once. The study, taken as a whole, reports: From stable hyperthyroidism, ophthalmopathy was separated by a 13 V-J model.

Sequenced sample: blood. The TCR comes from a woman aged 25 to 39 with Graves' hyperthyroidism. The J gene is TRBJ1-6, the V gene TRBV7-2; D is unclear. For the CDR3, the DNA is TGTGCCAGCAGGTTGACTGCTCCTTCTAATTCACCCCTCCACTTT. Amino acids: CASRLTAPSNSPLHF. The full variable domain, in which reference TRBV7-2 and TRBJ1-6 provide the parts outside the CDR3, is GAGVSQSPSNKVTEKGKDVELRCDPISGHTALYWYRQSLGQGLEFLIYFQGNSAPDKSGLPSDRFSAERTGGSVSTLTIQRTQQEDSAVYLCASRLTAPSNSPLHFGNGTRLTVT.